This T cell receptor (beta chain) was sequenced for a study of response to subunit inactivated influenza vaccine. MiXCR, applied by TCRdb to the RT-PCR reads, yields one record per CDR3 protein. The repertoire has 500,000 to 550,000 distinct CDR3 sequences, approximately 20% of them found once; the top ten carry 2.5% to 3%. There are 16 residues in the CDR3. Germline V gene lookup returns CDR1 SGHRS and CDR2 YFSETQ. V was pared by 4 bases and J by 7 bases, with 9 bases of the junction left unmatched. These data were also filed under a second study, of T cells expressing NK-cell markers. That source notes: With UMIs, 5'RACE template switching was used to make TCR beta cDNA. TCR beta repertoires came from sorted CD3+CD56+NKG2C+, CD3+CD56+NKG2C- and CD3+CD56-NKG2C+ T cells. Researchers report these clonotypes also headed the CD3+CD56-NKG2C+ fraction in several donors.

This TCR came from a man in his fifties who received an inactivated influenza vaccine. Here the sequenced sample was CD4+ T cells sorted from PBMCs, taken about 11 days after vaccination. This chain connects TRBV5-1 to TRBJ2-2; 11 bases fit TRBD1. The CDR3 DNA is TGCGCCAGCAGCATTTCCGGACAGGGGGCGATCGGGGAGCTGTTTTTT. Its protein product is CASSISGQGAIGELFF.